The 4 T cell receptor beta chains presented below share a single source sample, sequenced in a study of OX40 agonist ivuxolimab in advanced cancers. Sequenced by immunoSEQ multiplex PCR; TCRdb stores in-frame clones only, minus some. The sample carries approximately 62,000 clones, 80% to 95% recorded once. The sample was CD4+ or CD8+ T cells sorted from blood, taken in a trial of the OX40 agonist ivuxolimab. The receptors shown here come from an adult with an advanced solid tumor such as melanoma, head and neck, liver or kidney cancer.

The chain employs TRBV7-9 and TRBJ1-4; D gene ambiguous. V shed 4 bases and J shed 7 bases, with 7 bases lying between them. The CDR3 totals 12 residues. The germline CDR1 and CDR2 sequences are SEHNR and FQNEAQ (reference sequence). DNA for the CDR3: TGTGCCAGCAGCTCGGTGTCTGAAAAACTGTTTTTT. Residues: CASSSVSEKLFF.

This rearrangement joins TRBV2 to TRBJ2-4, with D perhaps TRBD1 or TRBD2 (5 bases each). Trimming stripped 7 bases from V and 7 bases from J, with 17 bases between. Germline loops: CDR1 SNHLY, CDR2 FYNNEI. This CDR3 is built from 14 residues. CDR3 sequence (DNA): TGTGCCAGCACCTACTCGGGGCCAGGCAACATTCAGTACTTC. Residues: CASTYSGPGNIQYF.

J is TRBJ1-2 and V is TRBV6-5; 7 nucleotides align to TRBD1. The trim removed 4 bases at V and 4 bases at J, leaving 6 bases unmatched. This CDR3 has 14 residues. The germline CDR1 and CDR2 sequences are MNHEY and SVGAGI. CDR3 nucleotides: TGTGCCAGCAGTTTCGACAGGGACGGCTATGGCTACACCTTC. Translating it yields CASSFDRDGYGYTF.

CDR3 amino acids: CSVEGGRGGDTQYF. The CDR3 DNA follows: TGCAGCGTTGAAGGGGGGAGGGGAGGGGATACGCAGTATTTT. The V call is TRBV29-1, the J call TRBJ2-3, with 7 bases fitting TRBD2. Trimming at V came to 1 base and at J to 6 bases, leaving 7 bases not matched to a gene. Germline V gene lookup returns CDR1 SQVTM and CDR2 ANQGSEA. The CDR3 length is 14 residues.